The clone carrying this T cell receptor (beta chain) was recorded a few times. Its matching antigen is unknown. One end of the junction does not line up with germline, which may come from a read error. Genes and germline come from the mouse. Sequencing ends 1 residue short of the CDR3 end; the germline J gene provides the rest. The source of the sample is a study of tissue T cells after allogeneic stem cell transplantation. The CDR3 has 12 amino acids. The germline V gene has CDR1 KGHPV and CDR2 FQNQEV (reference sequence). The time point denotes: mouse harvest day 7 after allogeneic transplant. Tail vein injection delivered 10^7 T-cell-depleted bone marrow cells and 10^6 splenic CD5+ T cells. Mice had MHC-mismatched B6 into BALB/c GVHD, sampled day 7 or 14. Generated by immunoSEQ multiplex PCR, the TCRdb table keeps only in-frame clones and is missing some. The repertoire holds roughly 7,600 clones, with 50% to 55% as singletons.

Findings and caveats of the study: The patient cohort was small and clinically heterogeneous, with limited sampling depth. Across patients, clones rarely overlapped, yet motif clusters were shared tissue-specifically.

The source material was gut tissue. The V gene is TRBV26, the J gene TRBJ1-5; the D is unclear. The source is a female BALB/c mouse given C57BL/6 T cells with graft-versus-host disease after an allogeneic hematopoietic cell transplant. The CDR3 bases that were read are TGTGCCAGCAGTCTGAACATCCAGGCTCCGCTT. Translated: CASSLNIQAPL. The CDR3 in its entirety is CASSLNIQAPLF.